Given below is one T cell receptor (beta chain) in context. It lacks a known antigen. No base quality information exists; no much larger clone differs at one position. This record belongs to a study of cytomegalovirus exposure and HLA in healthy donors (dated by TCRdb to between 2016 and 2019). As for the study more broadly: According to an earlier analysis of 550 to 700 of the donors, about 179 million T cells yielded roughly 110 million unique TCR beta sequences and roughly 280 Gb of sequence data. Roughly 300 gigabases of sequencing data and around 85 million unique TCR sequences made up an early release that covered some 640 HLA-typed donors. Among the roughly 400 genotyped donors, 81% belonged to the genetic ancestry cluster associated with self-reported Caucasian donors. The study aimed to test whether signatures of past pathogen exposure could be identified by cataloging public T cell receptors. Using immunosequencing, the study profiled T cell repertoires from 640 or so subjects and related those repertoires to cytomegalovirus serostatus. Along with the approximately 670-subject first cohort, a separate validation cohort of 120 different subjects was used. The study combined high-throughput TCR immunosequencing, statistical association of individual TCRs with disease status, and machine learning to predict cytomegalovirus infection status. In a later analysis, previously published TCR beta repertoires from about 640 donors were re-analyzed and high-resolution HLA genotyping was added so that TCR occurrence patterns could be studied. Rather than drawing on any new phenotypic data, the later analysis identified candidate immune exposures from TCR beta sequences and the way those sequences occurred across donors. To decide whether each TCR beta V gene segment behaved as functional or pseudogenic, an earlier analysis of some 600 of the donors relied on high-throughput TCR beta sequencing. Donor age, sex, ethnicity and CMV serostatus were compiled together with the repertoire data. A later genetic analysis used genome-wide SNP genotypes for 398 of the 666 donors, treating that subset as a discovery cohort. Every discovery cohort repertoire had been produced on one sequencing platform. Both class I and class II loci were covered by HLA typing, at four-digit resolution. Typing coverage varied by locus: about 629-640 donors for A, B, C, DRB1 and DQB1; 522 for DQA1; more than 600 for DPA1; roughly 450 for DPB1. About 5 DR-DQ haplotypes were handled as single units for association and clustering, since linkage in the cohort was strong. Across approximately 400 genotyped donors of the cohort, an average of about 240,000 unique TCR beta nucleotide sequences per donor were sequenced, and around 19% of those sequences were non-productive. General findings and caveats noted by the study authors: CMV serostatus was the only immune exposure information available for the cohort. The cohort was sequenced for TCR beta chains only, and without alpha or paired-chain data the features that could be detected were limited. The presence/absence analyses assumed that sequencing depth was roughly uniform across donors, and that assumption may not be true. A total of 150 to 200 TCR beta chains were listed by the study as associated with cytomegalovirus. Across donors, most TCR sequences were observed very rarely, whereas some public TCRs were present in many individuals. The authors suggested that the approach could potentially be extended to other disease states and immunological phenotypes. A few of the identified cytomegalovirus-associated TCR beta chains were confirmed in vitro to be specific for cytomegalovirus antigens. In a later analysis, 15,000 to 20,000 TCR beta sequences were associated with specific HLA alleles at a false discovery rate of 0.05. Correlated functional status among segregating V segments might be attributable to linkage disequilibrium, but an unknown experimental factor could not be ruled out. Because counts were too low, about 18 rarely observed V segments, including chromosome 9 orphons, were left out of the earlier analysis of 587 of the donors. Because HLA typing was missing for some donors at each locus, association tests included only the typed subset. A further reported finding was that TCR beta sequences accurately predicted the HLA-A and HLA-B alleles for most subjects in the first cohort. The 87-base-pair reads could not distinguish some IMGT-functional V segments, including TRBV6-2 and TRBV6-3, so those segments were excluded. Broadly in line with IMGT annotations, most TCR beta V segments showed up in productive rearrangements about 90% or about 30% of the time in an earlier analysis of a few hundred of the donors. A group of highly shared sequence variants was considered likely to be a technical artifact of the sequencing pipeline. When HLA alleles, especially DR and DQ, strongly co-occurred, attributing TCR associations to individual alleles was difficult. Most CMV-associated TCR beta chains appeared to be HLA-restricted in a later analysis, and the HLA associations seemed to be driven largely by CMV exposure. In a later genetic analysis, fewer N-insertions in productive TCRs were reported among donors in an Asian-associated ancestry cluster than the approximately 670-donor mean. According to a later analysis, TCR association rates differed among HLA loci, with DRB1 alleles showing the most associated TCRs and HLA-C alleles showing the fewest. In a later analysis, HLA-associated TCR beta chains showed more clonal expansion and lower generation probabilities than non-associated chains that were equally common. The classifier was reported to diagnose cytomegalovirus status with high specificity and sensitivity in both the original cohort and the validation cohort. A later genetic analysis associated a missense DCLRE1C variant with V-gene and J-gene trimming of TCR beta chains, and an independent cohort replicated the association. According to a later analysis, parvovirus B19, influenza, CMV and Epstein-Barr virus appeared linked to several top co-occurrence clusters.

The cohort consisted of 666 healthy bone marrow donors. At the time of sampling, every cohort member was nominally healthy, though immune exposures that went unrecorded were likely present. The donor tested CMV seropositive, placing the donor among the 289 seropositive members of the cohort. A peripheral blood sample was collected from each donor, and TCR beta sequencing was performed on peripheral blood mononuclear cells. Genomic DNA extraction from the blood cell samples was performed with the Qiagen DNeasy Blood Extraction Kit. CDR1 MNHEY and CDR2 SMNVEV were looked up in the germline V gene (reference sequence). From cysteine to phenylalanine, the CDR3 is 15 amino acids long. Only the CDR3 DNA is retained, 45 bases long and in frame from the first base. Trimming at the junction amounts to 7 bases on V and 1 base on J, and the germline ends lie 14 bases apart. Library prep was done by the immunoSEQ multiplex PCR assay. For the multiplex PCR, a mixture combining 60 forward primers for TCR Vbeta segments and 13 reverse primers for TCR Jbeta segments was used. The CDR3 region of rearranged TCR beta genes was amplified from genomic DNA with a multiplex PCR assay. On the Illumina HiSeq System, the amplified TCR beta libraries were sequenced as 87-base-pair reads. The study's own analysis went as follows. Across the 600 to 700 repertoires, a later analysis counted tens of millions of unique TCR beta chains, some 11 million of which were shared by at least two donors. Raw reads were error-corrected and collapsed into unique sequences by a nearest-neighbor algorithm in which closely related sequences were merged to remove PCR and sequencing errors. V, D and J gene segments were assigned by aligning CDR3 sequences to IMGT reference sequences. For a sequence to be retained, at least a six-nucleotide match to both a V gene segment and a J gene segment was required. A rearrangement was called productive if the CDR3 had no stop codons and remained in frame with V and J, and every other rearrangement was called non-productive. Following IMGT convention, CDR3 was defined as the stretch from the second conserved V-encoded cysteine up to the conserved J-encoded phenylalanine. The earlier analysis of about 610 of the donors excluded sequences that lacked an unambiguous match to a single V gene segment. An earlier analysis of 587 of the donors classified V segments as functional when productive rearrangements were above 56.7% and as segregating when the standard deviation between donors was above 5%. A statistical classification framework was built to diagnose cytomegalovirus status from the catalog of TCR beta chain sequences. A later analysis assigned V and J genes by comparing TCR nucleotide sequences with IMGT/GENE-DB human TR gene sequences. Using the TCRdist pipeline, a later analysis assigned CDR3 sequences along with most-parsimonious VDJ recombination scenarios. A later analysis defined each TCR beta chain by its CDR3 amino acid sequence plus V-gene family, and excluded reads lacking a unique V-gene family. In a later analysis, 450 to 600 highly shared, low-generation-probability nucleotide sequences were removed to address suspected cross-contamination and a sequencing artifact. For each public chain, a later analysis derived a clonal expansion index from normalized ranks of inferred template counts within each repertoire. Generation probabilities in a later analysis came from a VDJ recombination model fitted to out-of-frame rearrangements, and those results were checked against IGoR. A later analysis scored TCR-TCR, TCR-HLA and TCR-CMV co-occurrence with hypergeometric tests, applying a repertoire-size bias correction to TCR pairs. In a later analysis, false discovery rates were estimated by permuting HLA or CMV assignments 20 times. In a later analysis, co-occurring TCRs were grouped using DBSCAN, with TCRdist sequence similarity added in when clustering inside HLA-allele-positive subsets. For co-occurrence clustering, repertoires with fewer than 30,000 or more than 120,000 public chains were excluded, along with roughly 5 repertoires with anomalous nucleotide sharing. Imported from immuneACCESS, the table was reduced by TCRdb to in-frame sequences with V and J called. These copies leave out some clones; in studies compared against another copy, an unresolved V gene accounts for under half, and the cause of the remainder is not known. The V and J calls and clone size come from that table; D and trimming were worked out from the DNA. This sample has 100,000 to 150,000 clones in its table, and approximately 83% of those were observed once. Around 3.5% of the sample is held by the ten biggest clonotypes.

The receptor's source is a woman aged 40 to 50 in good health and CMV-seropositive. Sequences were obtained from PBMCs. The rearranged chain carries TRBV27 and TRBJ2-1; the best D guess is TRBD1, with 6 bases matching. The CDR3 reads CASTPGVESYNEQFF. The sequenced DNA is TGTGCCAGCACCCCAGGGGTGGAGTCCTACAATGAGCAGTTCTTC.